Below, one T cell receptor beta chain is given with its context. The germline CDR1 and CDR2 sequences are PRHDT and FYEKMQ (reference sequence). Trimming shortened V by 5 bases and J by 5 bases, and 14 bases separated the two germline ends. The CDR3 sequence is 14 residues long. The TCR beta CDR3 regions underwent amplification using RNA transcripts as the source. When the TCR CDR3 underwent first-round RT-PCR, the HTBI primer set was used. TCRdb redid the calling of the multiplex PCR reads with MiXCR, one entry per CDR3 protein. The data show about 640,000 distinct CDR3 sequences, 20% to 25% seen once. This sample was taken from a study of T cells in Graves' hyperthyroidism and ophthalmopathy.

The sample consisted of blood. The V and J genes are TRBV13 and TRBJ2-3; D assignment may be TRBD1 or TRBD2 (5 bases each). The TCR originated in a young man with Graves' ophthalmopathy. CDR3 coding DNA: TGTGCCAGCAGCCCCGGGACCGCGGGAGATACGCAGTATTTT. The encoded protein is CASSPGTAGDTQYF.